Sequencing of this TCR beta chain was carried out in a study of molecular identifiers for immune sequencing clone quantification. The germline V and J ends were trimmed by 1 base and 4 bases, with 8 bases remaining between them. The CDR3 sequence is 13 residues long. This clonotype was recorded at least ten times. Via MiXCR, TCRdb re-called the PCR reads, giving one row per CDR3 protein. The table has approximately 320,000 distinct CDR3 sequences, about 22% seen once; the top ten hold 0.7% to 0.95%. The TCR was taken from a human donor in good health. Some libraries in this study had Jurkat cell RNA spiked in. J is TRBJ2-7 and V is TRBV12-3 or TRBV12-4; D ambiguous. Sequencing used naive CD8+ T cells from blood, with Jurkat cell RNA spiked in. The sample's subset: FACS-sorted CD8+CD4-CCR7+CD45RA+ naive T cells. The CDR3 nucleotides are TGTGCCAGCAGTTTAGTGGCAGCTTACGAGCAGTACTTC. Translating gives CASSLVAAYEQYF.